This record looks at one T cell receptor beta chain sequence and its context. Antigen unknown. The sample comes from a study of CD8 T cells in ankylosing spondylitis. CDR1 is DFQATT and CDR2 is SNEGSKA in the germline V gene (reference sequence). The CDR3 totals 15 residues. V lost 3 bases and J 5 bases, leaving 19 bases between the germline ends. TCRdb called the 5' RACE reads again in MiXCR, with one record for every CDR3 protein. The data contain 120,000 or so distinct CDR3 sequences, about 13% of them singletons. Study findings and constraints: According to the report, clones linked to the disease were significantly enriched in matched synovial fluid samples taken from ankylosing spondylitis patients. What seemed typical of ankylosing spondylitis blood was a TCR beta motif built from several highly homologous variants.

The chain employs TRBV20-1 and TRBJ1-2, with D uncertain. Sequences were obtained from blood, either unsorted or a sorted T cell fraction (not recorded which). This sequence was found in a female donor with ankylosing spondylitis or in good health (not recorded which). In DNA form, the CDR3 reads TGCAGTGCTAGGGTCTTGGACGGCGGCGAATATGGCTACACCTTC. It specifies CSARVLDGGEYGYTF.